The 25 T cell receptor beta chains listed next were all sequenced from one sample in a study of T cells in Graves' hyperthyroidism and ophthalmopathy. Amplified regions were TCR beta CDR3 sequences from RNA transcripts. Carried out on the TCR CDR3, a first-round RT-PCR used the HTBI primer set. TCRdb itself ran the multiplex PCR reads through MiXCR, one entry per CDR3 protein. The data contain approximately 690,000 distinct CDR3 sequences, about 14% of them singletons. What was sequenced was blood. These TCRs come from a woman in her forties or fifties with Graves' ophthalmopathy.

The table lists this clonotype with many counts. This rearrangement joins TRBV7-2 to TRBJ2-1; TRBD2 matches 11 bases. The CDR3 has 17 amino acids. After removal of 0 bases from V and 6 bases from J, the junction contained 7 bases not matched to a gene. In germline, CDR1 is SGHTA, CDR2 FQGNSA. CDR3 region: CASSLAAGTSGVNEQFF. CDR3 in DNA: TGTGCCAGCAGCTTAGCTGCCGGGACTAGCGGAGTCAATGAGCAGTTCTTC.

This clonotype was seen at least ten times. The chain is built from TRBV28 and TRBJ2-7; D uncertain. CDR1 is MDHEN, CDR2 SYDVKM, per germline. Trimming cost V 7 bases and J 1 base, with 11 bases left between them. The CDR3 consists of 13 residues. CDR3 amino acids: CASTPGQSYEQYF. The CDR3 DNA reads as TGTGCCAGCACCCCTGGTCAGTCCTACGAGCAGTACTTC.

This clonotype has just a few counts. The V and J genes are TRBV27 and TRBJ1-1; D is possibly TRBD1 (5 bases). The V gene lost 4 bases and the J gene lost 1 base, with 13 bases spanning the gap. The CDR3 spans 15 residues. Per germline, CDR1 MNHEY and CDR2 SMNVEV (reference sequence). This chain's CDR3 is CASSSQDTWNTEAFF. CDR3 nucleotides: TGTGCCAGCAGTTCACAGGATACCTGGAACACTGAAGCTTTCTTT.

This clonotype occurred many times. The gene calls are TRBV9 and TRBJ1-3; 10 nucleotides align to TRBD1. V shed 3 bases, J shed 1 base, and the junction held 4 bases outside the gene matches. Germline CDR1 is SGDLS and CDR2 is YYNGEE. The CDR3 totals 16 residues. For the CDR3, the DNA is TGTGCCAGCAGCGCCGGGACAGGGGCTTCTGGAAACACCATATATTTT. Translation: CASSAGTGASGNTIYF.

This clonotype has at least ten counts. The chain joins TRBV28 to TRBJ2-3, with D unresolved. The CDR3 runs 14 residues. V was pared by 7 bases and J by 1 base, with 12 bases between. Germline values: CDR1 MDHEN, CDR2 SYDVKM. As DNA, the CDR3 is TGTGCCAGCATCGGTGCGGTGGGCACAGATACGCAGTATTTT. Amino acids: CASIGAVGTDTQYF.

Many counts were recorded for this clonotype. The rearrangement uses TRBV28 and TRBJ1-4, with D possibly TRBD1 on 5 matching bases. CDR3 length: 14 amino acids. The V end lost 6 bases, the J end lost 8 bases, and 16 bases lay between the germline ends. Germline CDR1 is MDHEN and CDR2 is SYDVKM. This chain's CDR3 is CASRSGTRAEKLFF. CDR3 nucleotides: TGTGCCAGCAGGTCCGGGACGAGGGCCGAAAAACTGTTTTTT.

The sample holds many counts of this clonotype. This rearrangement joins TRBV5-1 to TRBJ2-7, with TRBD2 identical over 8 bases. Germline assignment: CDR1 SGHRS and CDR2 YFSETQ. This CDR3 comprises 14 residues. V lost 4 bases and J lost 3; bases outside the gene matches: 6. The CDR3 DNA sequence: TGCGCCAGCAGCGTCGAGCGGGAGAACTACGAGCAGTACTTC. As protein: CASSVERENYEQYF.

V is TRBV5-6 and J is TRBJ2-7; 10 bases align to TRBD2. J gave up 4 bases and V 5 bases, and 9 bases lay outside the gene matches. Germline CDR1 and CDR2: SGHDT and YYEEEE. The CDR3 loop spans 15 amino acids. The CDR3 DNA follows: TGTGCCAGCAGGGTACGAGTAGCGGGAGGTTACGAGCAGTACTTC. Translation gives CASRVRVAGGYEQYF.

This clonotype was recorded at least ten times. V usage is TRBV2 and J usage is TRBJ2-1; maybe TRBD2 (5 bases). CDR3 size: 15 residues. V shed 2 bases and J shed 0 bases, with 8 bases lying between them. Germline lookup yields CDR1 SNHLY and CDR2 FYNNEI. CDR3 protein: CASSEPGSSYNEQFF. The CDR3, as DNA: TGTGCCAGCAGTGAACCGGGAAGCTCCTACAATGAGCAGTTCTTC.

The chain is built from TRBV15 and TRBJ2-2; 13 bases are shared with TRBD2. The germline V gene has CDR1 LNHNV and CDR2 YYDKDF (reference sequence). The CDR3 contains 17 residues. The J segment lost 5 bases and the V segment lost 5 bases, leaving 8 bases of the junction unmatched. Here the CDR3 DNA reads TGTGCCACCAGCCGCGGACTAGCGGGAGTAGGTACCGGGGAGCTGTTTTTT. It codes for CATSRGLAGVGTGELFF.

Worth noting for this clonotype: It may be a read error: a sequence one base away is much more abundant. Because it lacks the conserved phenylalanine or tryptophan at the end, this CDR3 is likely a read error. The chain carries TRBV7-9 and TRBJ1-2; D call uncertain. V lost 2 bases and J 6 bases, leaving 4 bases between the germline ends. Germline V gives CDR1 SEHNR, CDR2 FQNEAQ (reference sequence). The CDR3 totals 11 residues. CDR3 DNA sequence: TGTGCCAGCAGCTTAAAGAATGGCTACACCCTC. Protein product: CASSLKNGYTL.

This clonotype was seen ten or more times. The V and J genes are TRBV20-1 and TRBJ2-2, with TRBD2 as a possible D gene (5 bases). Germline assignment: CDR1 DFQATT and CDR2 SNEGSKA (reference sequence). Trimming removed 1 base at V and 3 bases at J, with 9 bases between. This CDR3 region has 14 residues. The CDR3 DNA follows: TGCAGTGCTAGAGGAGGGCCGTACACCGGGGAGCTGTTTTTT. Translation: CSARGGPYTGELFF.

This chain links TRBV6-1 with TRBJ2-7; a weak D match, TRBD2 (6 bases). V was cut by 6 bases and J by 6 bases, with 18 bases left in between. This CDR3 is 14 amino acids long. From germline, CDR1 is MNHNS and CDR2 SASEGT. The CDR3 DNA is TGTGCCAGCAGGGCCGAGACTAGTACCAGCGAGCAGTACTTC. Translation: CASRAETSTSEQYF.

This clonotype was seen at least ten times. CDR3 amino acids: CASSPFVPGLGMNTEAFF. In nucleotides, the CDR3 is TGTGCCAGCAGTCCCTTCGTTCCGGGCTTGGGAATGAACACTGAAGCTTTCTTT. V and J are TRBV6-2 or TRBV6-3 and TRBJ1-1, with D hard to call. The CDR3 covers 18 residues. The ends were cut back, 5 bases at V and 0 bases at J, with 22 bases in the middle. Germline loops: CDR1 MNHEY, CDR2 SVGEGT.

This clonotype was seen ten or more times. This sequence joins TRBV7-9 and TRBJ2-7; no clear D gene. CDR1 SEHNR and CDR2 FQNEAQ come from the germline V gene (reference sequence). V lost 0 bases, J lost 5 bases, and 14 bases lay in between. The CDR3 sequence is 15 residues long. CDR3 in DNA: TGTGCCAGCAGCTTAGCGCCGTGGAGTTCGAACGAGCAGTACTTC. Residues: CASSLAPWSSNEQYF.

In its sample, this clonotype was seen many times. The V gene is TRBV12-3 or TRBV12-4, the J gene TRBJ2-2; D is unresolved. Trimming removed 7 bases from V and 0 bases from J, with 9 bases in between. This CDR3 spans 14 amino acids. CDR3 sequence (DNA): TGTGCCAGCACGTCGACTCCGAACACCGGGGAGCTGTTTTTT. Its translation: CASTSTPNTGELFF.

This clonotype was observed at least ten times. The CDR3 reads CASSYSTLAGEVYEQFF. CDR3 DNA sequence: TGTGCCAGCAGTTACTCGACCCTAGCGGGAGAGGTCTATGAGCAGTTCTTC. J is TRBJ2-1 and V is TRBV6-2 or TRBV6-3, with 10 bases matching TRBD2. This CDR3 is 17 amino acids long. CDR1 MNHEY and CDR2 SVGEGT come from the germline V gene. Germline trimming cut 0 bases from V and 8 bases from J; bases unmatched to any gene: 10.

This clonotype was picked up a small number of times. This chain connects TRBV7-2 to TRBJ1-1, with D possibly TRBD1 on 6 matching bases. This CDR3 region has 13 residues. Germline lookup yields CDR1 SGHTA and CDR2 FQGNSA. V was clipped by 10 bases and J by 1 base, with 13 bases between them. In DNA form, the CDR3 reads TGTGCCACAGCTAGGGGGTCGAACACTGAAGCTTTCTTT. The encoded protein is CATARGSNTEAFF.

This clonotype was seen at least ten times. This chain connects TRBV30 to TRBJ2-3; 7 bases are shared with TRBD2. The CDR3 is 16 residues long. Germline values: CDR1 GTSNPN, CDR2 SVGIG (reference sequence). The junction had 13 bases not matched to a gene; V was cut back by 0 bases and J by 7 bases. CDR3 amino acids: CAWSVVGTSANHTQYF. The CDR3 DNA is TGTGCCTGGAGTGTAGTAGGCACTAGCGCGAATCATACGCAGTATTTT.

This clonotype was counted at least ten times. The chain carries TRBV3-1 and TRBJ2-4; the D is unclear. Trimming took off 0 bases at V and 8 bases at J, with 14 bases between the two ends. The germline V gene has CDR1 LGHDT and CDR2 YNNKEL (reference sequence). CDR3 size: 15 residues. CDR3 region: CASSQEGLGGDIQYF. The CDR3 coding sequence is TGTGCCAGCAGCCAAGAGGGTCTTGGTGGCGACATTCAGTACTTC.

This clonotype was picked up many times. The chain uses TRBV6-2 or TRBV6-3 and TRBJ2-1, with 8 bases that match TRBD2. The CDR3 contains 17 residues. Germline lookup yields CDR1 MNHEY and CDR2 SVGEGT. The J segment lost 4 bases and the V segment lost 3 bases, leaving 11 bases of the junction unmatched. The CDR3 loop is CASSYGVRREAYNEQFF. The CDR3 DNA sequence: TGTGCCAGCAGTTATGGGGTCAGGCGGGAGGCTTACAATGAGCAGTTCTTC.

This clonotype was counted a few times. The CDR3 loop is CSAAVGQGSSREQYF. The CDR3 coding sequence is TGCAGTGCTGCCGTGGGACAGGGAAGTTCTCGGGAGCAGTACTTC. The chain uses TRBV20-1 and TRBJ2-7; 9 bases map to TRBD1. CDR3 length: 15 amino acids. V lost 5 bases, J lost 7 bases, and 15 bases stayed unmatched. The germline V gene has CDR1 DFQATT and CDR2 SNEGSKA (reference sequence).

This clonotype was counted ten times or more. The J gene is TRBJ2-3, the V gene TRBV20-1, with TRBD2 identical over 9 bases. This CDR3 comprises 14 residues. From germline, CDR1 is DFQATT and CDR2 SNEGSKA (reference sequence). Trimming cost V 1 base and J 1 base; bases outside gene matches: 0. CDR3 region: CSARGLAGTDTQYF. The CDR3 DNA reads TGCAGTGCTAGAGGACTAGCGGGCACAGATACGCAGTATTTT.

At least ten counts were recorded for this clonotype. The V gene is TRBV5-1, the J gene TRBJ2-5; 10 bases align to TRBD2. With V trimmed by 3 bases and J by 2 bases, 4 bases remained unmatched. There are 15 residues in the CDR3. The germline gives CDR1 SGHRS, CDR2 YFSETQ. The CDR3 region is CASSWGLARQETQYF. CDR3 bases: TGCGCCAGCAGCTGGGGACTAGCGAGACAAGAGACCCAGTACTTC. Based on the CDR3 plus reference TRBV5-1 and TRBJ2-5, the full variable domain is KAGVTQTPRYLIKTRGQQVTLSCSPISGHRSVSWYQQTPGQGLQFLFEYFSETQRNKGNFPGRFSGRQFSNSRSEMNVSTLELGDSALYLCASSWGLARQETQYFGPGTRLLVL.

This clonotype has only a few counts. This chain uses TRBV12-5 with TRBJ2-1; D not resolved. The CDR3 totals 13 residues. Trimming shortened V by 2 bases and J by 9 bases, and 11 bases separated the two germline ends. Germline assignment: CDR1 LGHNT and CDR2 FRNRAP. This CDR3 reads CASGLSRVGEQFF. The CDR3 DNA follows: TGTGCTAGTGGTTTGAGTAGAGTGGGTGAGCAGTTCTTC.